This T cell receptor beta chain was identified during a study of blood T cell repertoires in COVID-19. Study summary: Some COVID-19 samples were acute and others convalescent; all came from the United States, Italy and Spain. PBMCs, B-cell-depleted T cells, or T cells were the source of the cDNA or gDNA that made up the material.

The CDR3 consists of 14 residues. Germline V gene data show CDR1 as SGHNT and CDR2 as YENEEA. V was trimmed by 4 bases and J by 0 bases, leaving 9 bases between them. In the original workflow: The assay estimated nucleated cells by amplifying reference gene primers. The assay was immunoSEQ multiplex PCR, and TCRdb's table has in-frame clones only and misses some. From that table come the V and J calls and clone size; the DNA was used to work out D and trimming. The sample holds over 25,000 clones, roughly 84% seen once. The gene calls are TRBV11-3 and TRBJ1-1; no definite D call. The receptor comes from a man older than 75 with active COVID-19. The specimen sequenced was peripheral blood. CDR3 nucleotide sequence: TGTGCCAGCAGCTCAGACGGGATGAACACTGAAGCTTTCTTT. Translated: CASSSDGMNTEAFF.